This TCR beta chain was found in a study of cytomegalovirus exposure and HLA in healthy donors. Looking at the study overall: Genotyping showed roughly 83% of over 350 donors falling in the Caucasian-associated ancestry cluster.

Study observations and caveats: The study reported that TCR beta sequences accurately predicted HLA-A and HLA-B alleles in most subjects.

The length of the CDR3 is 17 residues. V shed 3 bases and J 0 bases; nucleotides not matched to a gene: 7. Per the germline V gene, CDR1 is SEHNR and CDR2 is FQNEAQ (reference sequence). In this sample, this clone turned up once. Its antigen is undetermined. Primers for the PCR totalled 60 Vbeta and 13 Jbeta. The data were produced by immunoSEQ multiplex PCR, yet TCRdb's version contains in-frame clones alone and is incomplete. The sample lists about 140,000 clones; roughly 79% were seen once. Material for sequencing was PBMCs. The chain is built from TRBV7-9 and TRBJ1-1; 10 nucleotides align to TRBD1. This receptor was taken from a man between 18 and 29 years old in good health and CMV-seronegative. CDR3 nucleotide sequence: TGTGCCAGCAGCTTTAGAGGGACAGGGGTGCTGAACACTGAAGCTTTCTTT. Translated, it gives CASSFRGTGVLNTEAFF.